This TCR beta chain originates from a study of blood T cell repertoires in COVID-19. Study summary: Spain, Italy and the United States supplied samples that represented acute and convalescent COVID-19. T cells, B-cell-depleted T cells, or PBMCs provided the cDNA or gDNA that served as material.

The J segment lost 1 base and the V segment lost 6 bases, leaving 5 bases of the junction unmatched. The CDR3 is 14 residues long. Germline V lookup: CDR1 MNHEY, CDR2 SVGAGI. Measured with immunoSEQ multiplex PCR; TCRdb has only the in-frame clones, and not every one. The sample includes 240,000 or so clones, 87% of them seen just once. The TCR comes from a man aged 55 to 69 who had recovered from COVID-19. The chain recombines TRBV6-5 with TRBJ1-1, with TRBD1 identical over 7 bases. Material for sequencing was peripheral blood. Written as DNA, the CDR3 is TGTGCCAGCAGGCGGGACAGACAGAACACTGAAGCTTTCTTT. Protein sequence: CASRRDRQNTEAFF.